One and the same sample provided the 24 T cell receptor beta chains below, sequenced in a study of blood T cell repertoires in COVID-19. The data were produced by immunoSEQ multiplex PCR, yet TCRdb's version contains in-frame clones alone and is incomplete. The table records 65,000 to 90,000 clones, about 83% of them present only once. Material: peripheral blood. The receptors come from a woman in her sixties or seventies with acute or convalescent COVID-19.

The chain joins TRBV6-2 or TRBV6-3 to TRBJ1-1; TRBD1 aligns across 8 bases. There are 14 residues in the CDR3. Germline CDR1 is MNHEY and CDR2 is SVGEGT. V lost 6 bases and J lost 4; bases outside the gene matches: 7. The CDR3 nucleotides are TGTGCCAGCAGCCTGCTTACAGGGGGCACTGAAGCTTTCTTT. It is translated as CASSLLTGGTEAFF.

V is TRBV6-5 and J is TRBJ1-6, with D unclear. In germline, CDR1 is MNHEY, CDR2 SVGAGI. This CDR3 has 14 residues. V was shortened by 6 bases and J by 6 bases, with 12 bases between the two germline ends. Written as DNA, the CDR3 is TGTGCCAGCAGCCGGGTCCAGACTAATTCACCCCTCCACTTT. This encodes CASSRVQTNSPLHF.

The chain is built from TRBV7-3 and TRBJ1-1; D unresolved. CDR3 length: 13 amino acids. The V end was cut by 0 bases, the J end by 1 base, with 3 bases between. Germline CDR1 is SGHTA and CDR2 is FQGTGA. The CDR3 spells CASSLTGNTEAFF. The CDR3 DNA follows: TGTGCCAGCAGCTTAACCGGGAACACTGAAGCTTTCTTT. Based on the CDR3 plus reference TRBV7-3 and TRBJ1-1, the full variable domain is GAGVSQTPSNKVTEKGKYVELRCDPISGHTALYWYRQSLGQGPEFLIYFQGTGAADDSGLPNDRFFAVRPEGSVSTLKIQRTERGDSAVYLCASSLTGNTEAFFGQGTRLTVV.

The chain joins TRBV7-7 to TRBJ2-7; D might be TRBD1 (6 bases). Germline V gene sequence: CDR1 SSHAT, CDR2 FNYEAQ (reference sequence). Trimming cost V 0 bases and J 2 bases, with 14 bases left between them. The CDR3 runs 16 residues. CDR3 DNA sequence: TGTGCCAGCAGCTTAGCTCCAGGGGCCGCCCCCTACGAGCAGTACTTC. It is translated as CASSLAPGAAPYEQYF.

This chain links TRBV5-8 with TRBJ1-1, with a possible D match to TRBD1 (5 bases). With 5 bases removed from V and 5 bases from J, the gap between germline ends came to 16 bases. Germline values: CDR1 SGHTS, CDR2 YDEGEE. The CDR3 loop spans 14 amino acids. The DNA of the CDR3 is TGTGCCAGCAGTCTGCAGGGTCGGCTTACTGAAGCTTTCTTT. This translates into CASSLQGRLTEAFF. Combining the CDR3 with reference TRBV5-8 and TRBJ1-1 gives the whole variable domain EAGVTQSPTHLIKTRGQQATLRCSPISGHTSVYWYQQALGLGLQFLLWYDEGEERNRGNFPPRFSGRQFPNYSSELNVNALELEDSALYLCASSLQGRLTEAFFGQGTRLTVV.

The chain recombines TRBV5-1 with TRBJ2-1; D is unresolved. The germline V gene has CDR1 SGHRS and CDR2 YFSETQ. Deletions cut 0 bases from V and 7 bases from J, with 5 bases between. The CDR3 is 12 amino acids. Written as DNA, the CDR3 is TGCGCCAGCAGCTTGGTGACTAATGAGCAGTTCTTC. Its translation: CASSLVTNEQFF. Full variable domain (missing parts from reference TRBV5-1 and TRBJ2-1): KAGVTQTPRYLIKTRGQQVTLSCSPISGHRSVSWYQQTPGQGLQFLFEYFSETQRNKGNFPGRFSGRQFSNSRSEMNVSTLELGDSALYLCASSLVTNEQFFGPGTRLTVL.

CDR3: CASSEGTREKLFF. CDR3 sequence (DNA): TGTGCCAGCAGTGAAGGGACTAGGGAAAAACTGTTTTTT. The chain carries TRBV6-1 and TRBJ1-4; D is uncertain. In germline, CDR1 is MNHNS, CDR2 SASEGT. V was cut by 1 base and J by 8 bases, with 8 bases left in between. This CDR3 region has 13 residues.

The chain combines TRBV29-1 with TRBJ2-7; TRBD2 might be the D (6 bases). Germline V lookup: CDR1 SQVTM, CDR2 ANQGSEA. Trimming took 3 bases from V and 4 from J, leaving 13 bases between them. The CDR3 is made up of 13 amino acids. CDR3 DNA: TGCAGCGTTGAGCCTCCGGCGGGGTACGAGCAGTACTTC. It codes for CSVEPPAGYEQYF.

V gene TRBV12-3 or TRBV12-4 combines with J gene TRBJ2-3, with TRBD1 as a possible D gene (6 bases). V was cut by 2 bases and J by 6 bases, with 9 bases left in between. The CDR3 is 13 residues long. The CDR3 sequence is CASSLLGGDTQYF. In DNA, the CDR3 is TGTGCCAGCAGTTTATTAGGGGGTGATACGCAGTATTTT.

The chain employs TRBV5-4 and TRBJ2-7; D remains ambiguous. Germline loops: CDR1 SGHNT, CDR2 YYREEE (reference sequence). Trimming left V 4 bases short and J 2 bases short, with 16 bases between. The CDR3 is 15 residues long. CDR3 protein: CASSLAPAGAYEQYF. In DNA, the CDR3 is TGTGCCAGCAGCCTGGCCCCGGCAGGTGCCTACGAGCAGTACTTC.

The rearrangement uses TRBV20-1 and TRBJ1-5, with a weak D call TRBD1 (5 bases). Trimming took 3 bases from V and 7 from J, leaving 19 bases between them. The CDR3 spans 15 residues. Germline assignment: CDR1 DFQATT and CDR2 SNEGSKA (reference sequence). Written as DNA, the CDR3 is TGCAGTGCTAGTCTTGCGGGGACCACAGGACAGCCCCAGCATTTT. Its translation is CSASLAGTTGQPQHF.

This rearrangement joins TRBV2 to TRBJ1-2; 7 bases are a match to TRBD1. V shed 8 bases, J shed 4 bases, and the junction held 7 bases outside the gene matches. Germline assignment: CDR1 SNHLY and CDR2 FYNNEI. This CDR3 is built from 13 residues. The CDR3 sequence: CASPTGAGYGYTF. CDR3 nucleotide sequence: TGTGCCAGCCCAACAGGGGCGGGCTATGGCTACACCTTC. Full variable domain (outside the CDR3, taken from reference TRBV2 and TRBJ1-2): EPEVTQTPSHQVTQMGQEVILRCVPISNHLYFYWYRQILGQKVEFLVSFYNNEISEKSEIFDDQFSVERPDGSNFTLKIRSTKLEDSAMYFCASPTGAGYGYTFGSGTRLTVV.

The CDR3 protein is CASSWGGRQGEAFF. CDR3 coding DNA: TGTGCCAGCAGTTGGGGGGGCCGCCAGGGAGAAGCTTTCTTT. The chain links TRBV6-5 to TRBJ1-1; perhaps TRBD1 as D (6 bases). There are 14 residues in the CDR3. Trimming removed 4 bases at V and 8 bases at J, with 17 bases between. CDR1 is MNHEY and CDR2 is SVGAGI in the germline V gene.

The gene calls are TRBV7-9 and TRBJ1-2; D perhaps matches TRBD1 (5 bases). V was pared by 5 bases and J by 8 bases, with 21 bases between. CDR3 length equals 15 residues. Germline-derived CDR1 and CDR2 are SEHNR and FQNEAQ (reference sequence). This CDR3 is CASSGLDPASGGYTF. For the CDR3, the DNA is TGTGCCAGCAGCGGCCTAGACCCCGCCTCAGGGGGCTACACCTTC. The full variable domain, its missing parts supplied by reference TRBV7-9 and TRBJ1-2, is DTGVSQNPRHKITKRGQNVTFRCDPISEHNRLYWYRQTLGQGPEFLTYFQNEAQLEKSRLLSDRFSAERPKGSFSTLEIQRTEQGDSAMYLCASSGLDPASGGYTFGSGTRLTVV.

The chain carries TRBV29-1 and TRBJ2-1; 8 positions match TRBD1. Germline lookup yields CDR1 SQVTM and CDR2 ANQGSEA. The CDR3 is 14 amino acids. V dropped 1 base and J dropped 2; count of bases not matched to a gene: 1. CDR3 sequence reads: CSVEGTGPYNEQFF. DNA for the CDR3: TGCAGCGTTGAAGGGACAGGGCCCTACAATGAGCAGTTCTTC.

The V gene is TRBV12-3 or TRBV12-4, the J gene TRBJ2-7, with 7 bases aligning to TRBD1. J lost 2 bases, V lost 6 bases, and 4 bases had no gene match. The CDR3 loop spans 13 amino acids. CDR3 sequence: CASRVTGPYEQYF. CDR3 DNA sequence: TGTGCCAGCAGGGTGACAGGGCCCTACGAGCAGTACTTC.

This sequence joins TRBV6-1 and TRBJ2-2, with 10 bases fitting TRBD2. V lost 3 bases and J lost 6; bases outside the gene matches: 4. Germline CDR1 is MNHNS and CDR2 is SASEGT. The CDR3 has 15 amino acids. CDR3 in amino acids: CASSDAAGGPGELFF. The CDR3 DNA sequence: TGTGCCAGCAGTGACGCAGCGGGGGGGCCCGGGGAGCTGTTTTTT.

The gene calls are TRBV5-6 and TRBJ2-5; 8 bases are a match to TRBD2. In germline, CDR1 is SGHDT, CDR2 YYEEEE. CDR3 length equals 14 residues. V gave up 2 bases and J gave up 1 base; unmatched junction bases: 1. CDR3 region: CASSLAGAQETQYF. The CDR3 nucleotides read TGTGCCAGCAGCTTAGCGGGGGCCCAAGAGACCCAGTACTTC.

The chain carries TRBV12-3 or TRBV12-4 and TRBJ2-5, with D possibly matching TRBD1 (5 bases). The CDR3 covers 13 residues. V shed 7 bases and J shed 4 bases, with 13 bases lying between them. CDR3 loop: CASTEVQGETQYF. The CDR3, as DNA: TGTGCCAGCACCGAGGTCCAGGGAGAGACCCAGTACTTC.

The J gene is TRBJ1-2, the V gene TRBV3-1 (or the pseudogene TRBV3-2), with 8 nucleotides matching TRBD1. The CDR3 covers 15 residues. Trimming at V came to 4 bases and at J to 2 bases, leaving 6 bases not matched to a gene. Germline V CDR1 and CDR2: LGHDT, YNNKEL (reference sequence). The CDR3 loop is CASSPWTGSNYGYTF. CDR3 nucleotides: TGTGCCAGCAGCCCATGGACAGGGAGCAACTATGGCTACACCTTC.

The J gene is TRBJ1-2, the V gene TRBV18, with 7 bases that match TRBD1. In germline, CDR1 is KGHSH, CDR2 LQKENI. CDR3 length equals 15 residues. The V segment lost 3 bases and the J segment 5 bases; nucleotides outside the gene matches: 9. CDR3 coding DNA: TGTGCCAGCTCACCCCTGGACAGGAACACTTATGGCTACACCTTC. Its protein product is CASSPLDRNTYGYTF.

The genes are TRBV30 and TRBJ1-3, with 7 bases aligning to TRBD1. The CDR3 has 14 amino acids. CDR1 is GTSNPN, CDR2 SVGIG, per germline (reference sequence). The trim removed 3 bases at V and 9 bases at J, leaving 11 bases unmatched. CDR3 sequence: CAWSAHTPGGTIYF. The CDR3 region has the DNA TGTGCCTGGAGCGCTCACACCCCAGGGGGCACCATATATTTT.

The chain is built from TRBV19 and TRBJ1-4, with TRBD1 matching over 7 bases. The germline CDR1 and CDR2 sequences are LNHDA and SQIVND (reference sequence). CDR3 length equals 15 residues. Losses at the gene ends were 5 bases for V and 5 bases for J; bases not matched to a gene: 8. CDR3 sequence (DNA): TGTGCCAGTAGTTCATCGGGACAGAGAAATGAAAAACTGTTTTTT. It specifies CASSSSGQRNEKLFF.

This clone was detected once. The V and J genes are TRBV5-1 and TRBJ1-2; no definite D call. CDR3 size: 13 residues. Germline assignment: CDR1 SGHRS and CDR2 YFSETQ. The V end lost 0 bases, the J end lost 6 bases, and 9 bases lay between the germline ends. DNA of the CDR3: TGCGCCAGCAGCTTGGGCGCATTAGATGGCTACACCTTC. The encoded protein is CASSLGALDGYTF.